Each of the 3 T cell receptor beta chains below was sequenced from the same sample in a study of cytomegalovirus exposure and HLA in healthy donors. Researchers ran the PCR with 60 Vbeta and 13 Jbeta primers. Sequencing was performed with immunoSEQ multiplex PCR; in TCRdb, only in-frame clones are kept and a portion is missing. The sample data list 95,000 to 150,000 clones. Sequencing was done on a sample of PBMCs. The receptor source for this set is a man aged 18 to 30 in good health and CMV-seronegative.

CDR3 protein: CASGLVLSWTDHQPQHF. DNA of the CDR3: TGTGCTAGTGGTTTGGTATTAAGTTGGACAGACCATCAGCCCCAGCATTTT. The chain has TRBV12-5 and TRBJ1-5, with D possibly TRBD1 on 6 matching bases. Germline CDR1 and CDR2: LGHNT and FRNRAP. The V gene lost 0 bases and the J gene lost 5 bases, with 17 bases spanning the gap. This CDR3 has 17 amino acids.

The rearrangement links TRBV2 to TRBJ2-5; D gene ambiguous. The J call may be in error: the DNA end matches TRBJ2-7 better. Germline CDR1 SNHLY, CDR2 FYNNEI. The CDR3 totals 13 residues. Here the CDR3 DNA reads TGTGCCAGCAGTGAAAACGGAGCCTACGAGCAGTACTTC. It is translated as CASSENGAYEQYF.

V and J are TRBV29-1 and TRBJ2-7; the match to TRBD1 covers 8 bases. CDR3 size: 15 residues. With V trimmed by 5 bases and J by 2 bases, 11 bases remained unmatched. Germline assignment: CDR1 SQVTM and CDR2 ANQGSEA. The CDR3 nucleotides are TGCAGCGTTCTAACCCCCCGGACAGGGCCCTACGAGCAGTACTTC. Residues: CSVLTPRTGPYEQYF.